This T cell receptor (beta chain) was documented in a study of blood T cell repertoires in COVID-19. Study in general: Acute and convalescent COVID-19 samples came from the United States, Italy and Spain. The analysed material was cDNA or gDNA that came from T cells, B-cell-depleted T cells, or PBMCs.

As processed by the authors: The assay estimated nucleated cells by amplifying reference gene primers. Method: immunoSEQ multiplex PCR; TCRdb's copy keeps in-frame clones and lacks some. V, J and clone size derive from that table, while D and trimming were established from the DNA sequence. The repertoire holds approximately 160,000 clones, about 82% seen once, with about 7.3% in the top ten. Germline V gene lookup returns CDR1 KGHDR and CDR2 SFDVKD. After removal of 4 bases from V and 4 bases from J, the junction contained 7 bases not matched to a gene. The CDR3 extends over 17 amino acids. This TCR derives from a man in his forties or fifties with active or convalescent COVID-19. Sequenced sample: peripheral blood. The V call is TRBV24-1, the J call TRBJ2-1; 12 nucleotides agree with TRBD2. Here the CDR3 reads CATSETTSGSYYNEQFF. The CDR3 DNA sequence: TGTGCCACCAGTGAGACGACTAGCGGGAGCTATTACAATGAGCAGTTCTTC.